The clone carrying this T cell receptor (beta chain) was recorded once. Its antigen is undetermined. The data were produced by immunoSEQ multiplex PCR, yet TCRdb's version contains in-frame clones alone and is incomplete. There are 15,000 or so clones in the sample; 65% to 70% occur only once, and about 20% lies in the top ten. The data were taken from a study of cytotoxic CD8 clonotypes in ibrutinib-treated CLL. About the research overall: Mean values per sample were 250,000 to 300,000 productive templates and tens of thousands of productive rearrangements. Notes on the study in general: Higher circulating CD8+ T-cell counts strongly accompanied higher baseline clonality, above age-matched healthy donors.

CDR1 and CDR2 from the germline V gene are LGHNA and YSLEER. The CDR3 is 17 residues long. V gave up 3 bases and J gave up 0 bases; unmatched junction bases: 8. The chain is built from TRBV4-3 and TRBJ2-1; 7 bases match TRBD1. This TCR derives from a human donor with chronic lymphocytic leukemia. Source: PBMCs, taken before ibrutinib treatment. CDR3 sequence: CASSQFVTGNSYNEQFF. For the CDR3, the DNA is TGCGCCAGCAGCCAGTTTGTGACAGGGAACTCCTACAATGAGCAGTTCTTC.